This T cell receptor (beta chain) was observed in a study of blood T cells in healthy people across ages. Study observations and caveats: Estimated diversity across one million T cells was deemed an underestimate.

Remarks on this clonotype: Its cognate antigen is unknown.

Per germline, CDR1 SGDLS and CDR2 YYNGEE. Trimming cost V 0 bases and J 8 bases; bases outside gene matches: 8. The CDR3 length is 16 residues. With a J-beta primer mix and a sample-barcoded 5' primer, a second PCR ran about 6 to 11 cycles. TCRdb re-called the 5' RACE reads with MiXCR, one entry per CDR3 protein. The sample holds under 2,000,000 distinct CDR3 sequences, 49% seen once. Specimen: blood. The genes are TRBV9 and TRBJ2-1; 10 bases align to TRBD2. The sequence came from a woman in her forties in good health. Here the CDR3 DNA reads TGTGCCAGCAGCGTAGGGACCGGGACTAGCGTCGATGAGCAGTTCTTC. It is translated as CASSVGTGTSVDEQFF.